This is a list of T cell receptor beta chains from one sample in a study of T cells in Graves' hyperthyroidism and ophthalmopathy. TCRdb called the multiplex PCR reads again in MiXCR, with one record for every CDR3 protein. This sample carries about 270,000 distinct CDR3 sequences, about 20% of them seen once, and the ten largest clones take around 62%. Sequenced: blood. Source of these receptors: a young man with Graves' ophthalmopathy. Both conserved end residues are part of each CDR3.

J: TRBJ1-3; V: TRBV25-1; CDR3: CASSDSGNTIYF
J: TRBJ1-3; V: TRBV9; CDR3: CASSAWGQARSGNTIYF
J: TRBJ2-3; V: TRBV7-6; CDR3: CASSAAGTSFGDTQYF
J: TRBJ2-3; V: TRBV20-1; CDR3: CSARGLSGRADTQYF
J: TRBJ1-5; V: TRBV28; CDR3: CASSLYGRFNQPQHF
J: TRBJ1-1; V: TRBV28; CDR3: CASKPGGTEAFF
J: TRBJ1-6; V: TRBV19; CDR3: CASSNWGRNSPLHF
J: TRBJ1-2; V: TRBV28; CDR3: CASRSDTGYTF
J: TRBJ1-2; V: TRBV19; CDR3: CASSMGGEINYGYTF
J: TRBJ2-1; V: TRBV6-1; CDR3: CASTRTSGRLLYNEQFF
J: TRBJ2-3; V: TRBV6-5; CDR3: CASIYQLLTDTQYF
J: TRBJ2-7; V: TRBV20-1; CDR3: CSARGTPRGGTYEQYF
J: TRBJ1-2; V: TRBV28; CDR3: CASSSLMEGTTYGYTF
J: TRBJ1-3; V: TRBV15; CDR3: CATSRDALSGNTIYF
J: TRBJ2-1; V: TRBV19; CDR3: CASKAQTSGRGNEQFF
J: TRBJ1-5; V: TRBV6-1; CDR3: CASNPRRGSNQPQHF
J: TRBJ1-1; V: TRBV2; CDR3: CASRLTENTEAFF
J: TRBJ2-7; V: TRBV28; CDR3: CASSPGGYSYEQYF
J: TRBJ2-1; V: TRBV9; CDR3: CASSVRGRGFDEQFF
J: TRBJ2-3; V: TRBV7-2; CDR3: CASSSGQGGADTQYF
J: TRBJ2-7; V: TRBV10-1; CDR3: CASTPPGQGPGGQYF
J: TRBJ2-1; V: TRBV9; CDR3: CASSVTGTSSAEQFF
J: TRBJ1-2; V: TRBV28; CDR3: CASSPPVIELSGYTF
J: TRBJ2-7; V: TRBV28; CDR3: CASRVSPGQGSKQYF
J: TRBJ1-5; V: TRBV12-3/TRBV12-4; CDR3: CASSFAGGRNQPQHF
J: TRBJ2-1; V: TRBV9; CDR3: CASSLRLAGRNEQFF